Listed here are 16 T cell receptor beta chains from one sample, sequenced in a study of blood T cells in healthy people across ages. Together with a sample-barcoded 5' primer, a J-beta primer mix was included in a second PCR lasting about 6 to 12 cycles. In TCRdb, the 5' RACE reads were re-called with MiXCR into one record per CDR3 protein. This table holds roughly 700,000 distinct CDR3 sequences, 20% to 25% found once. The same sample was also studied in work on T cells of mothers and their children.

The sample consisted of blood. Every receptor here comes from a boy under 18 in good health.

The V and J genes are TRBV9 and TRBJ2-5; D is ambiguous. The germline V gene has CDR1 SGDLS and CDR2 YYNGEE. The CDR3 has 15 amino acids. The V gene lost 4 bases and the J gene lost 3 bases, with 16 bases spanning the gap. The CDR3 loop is CASSTRPSSEETQYF. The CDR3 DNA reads TGTGCCAGCAGCACCCGTCCCTCATCGGAAGAGACCCAGTACTTC.

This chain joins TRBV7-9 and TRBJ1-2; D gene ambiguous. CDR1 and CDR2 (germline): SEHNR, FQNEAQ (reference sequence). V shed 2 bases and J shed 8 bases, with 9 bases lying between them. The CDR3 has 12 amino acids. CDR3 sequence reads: CASSLPGDGYTF. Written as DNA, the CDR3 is TGTGCCAGCAGCTTACCGGGAGACGGCTACACCTTC.

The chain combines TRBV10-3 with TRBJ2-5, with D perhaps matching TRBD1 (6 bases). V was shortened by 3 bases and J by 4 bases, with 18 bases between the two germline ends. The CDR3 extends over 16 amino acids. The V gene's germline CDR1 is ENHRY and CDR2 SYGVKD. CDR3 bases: TGTGCCATCAGTGAAAAGTGGGTCAGGGGTGGAGAGACCCAGTACTTC. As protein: CAISEKWVRGGETQYF.

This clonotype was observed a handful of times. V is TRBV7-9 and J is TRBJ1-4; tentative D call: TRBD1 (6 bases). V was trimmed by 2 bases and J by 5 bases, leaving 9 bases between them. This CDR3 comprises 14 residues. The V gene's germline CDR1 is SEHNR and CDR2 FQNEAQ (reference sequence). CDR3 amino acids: CASSLNRENEKLFF. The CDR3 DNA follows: TGTGCCAGCAGCTTAAACAGGGAGAATGAAAAACTGTTTTTT.

This CDR3 reads CASSQGLAGIAYEQYF. CDR3 sequence (DNA): TGCGCCAGCAGCCAAGGACTAGCGGGAATAGCCTACGAGCAGTACTTC. The V and J genes are TRBV4-1 and TRBJ2-7; 11 bases map to TRBD2. The germline V gene has CDR1 MGHRA and CDR2 YSYEKL. This CDR3 comprises 16 residues. Trimming took 1 base from V and 2 from J; bases not matched to a gene: 4.

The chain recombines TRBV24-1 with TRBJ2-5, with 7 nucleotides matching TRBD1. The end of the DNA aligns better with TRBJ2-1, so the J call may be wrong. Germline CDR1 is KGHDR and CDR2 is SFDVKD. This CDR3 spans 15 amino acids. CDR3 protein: CATSLTGYVDNEQFF. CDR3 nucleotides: TGTGCCACCAGTCTGACAGGGTATGTCGACAATGAGCAGTTCTTC.

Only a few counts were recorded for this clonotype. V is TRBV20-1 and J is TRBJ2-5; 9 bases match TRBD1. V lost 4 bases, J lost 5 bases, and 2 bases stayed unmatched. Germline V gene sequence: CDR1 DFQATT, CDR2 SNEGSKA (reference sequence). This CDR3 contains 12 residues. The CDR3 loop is CSAKGTGETQYF. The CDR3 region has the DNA TGCAGTGCTAAAGGGACAGGGGAGACCCAGTACTTC.

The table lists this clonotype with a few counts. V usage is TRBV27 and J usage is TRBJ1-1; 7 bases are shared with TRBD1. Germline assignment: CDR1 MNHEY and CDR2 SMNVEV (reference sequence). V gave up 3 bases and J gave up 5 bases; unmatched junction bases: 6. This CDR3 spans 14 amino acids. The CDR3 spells CASSLRGRQTEAFF. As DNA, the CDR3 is TGTGCCAGCAGTTTGAGGGGGCGACAGACTGAAGCTTTCTTT.

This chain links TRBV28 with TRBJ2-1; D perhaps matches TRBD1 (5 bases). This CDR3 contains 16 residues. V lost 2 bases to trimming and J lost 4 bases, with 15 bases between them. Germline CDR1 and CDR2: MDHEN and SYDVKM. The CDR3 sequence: CASSLGSGLGYNEQFF. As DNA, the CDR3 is TGTGCCAGCAGTTTAGGTTCAGGGTTGGGTTACAATGAGCAGTTCTTC.

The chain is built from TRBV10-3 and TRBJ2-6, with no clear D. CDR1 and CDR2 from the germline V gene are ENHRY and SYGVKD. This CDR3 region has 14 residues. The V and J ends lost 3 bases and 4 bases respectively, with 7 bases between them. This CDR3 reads CAISDAEGANVLTF. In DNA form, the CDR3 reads TGTGCCATCAGTGACGCTGAAGGGGCCAACGTCCTGACTTTC.

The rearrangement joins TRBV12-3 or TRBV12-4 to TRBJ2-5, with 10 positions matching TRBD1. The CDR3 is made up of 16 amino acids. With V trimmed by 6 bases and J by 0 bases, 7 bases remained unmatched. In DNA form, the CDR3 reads TGTGCCAGCAGCCTCGGGACAGGGGAGTACCAAGAGACCCAGTACTTC. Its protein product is CASSLGTGEYQETQYF.

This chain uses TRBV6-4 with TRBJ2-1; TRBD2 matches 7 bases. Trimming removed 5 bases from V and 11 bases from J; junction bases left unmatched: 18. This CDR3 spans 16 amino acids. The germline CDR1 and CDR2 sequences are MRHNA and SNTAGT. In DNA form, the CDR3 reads TGTGCCAGCAGTAACGGACTAGAACCCACACCATCTCAGCAGTTCTTC. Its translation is CASSNGLEPTPSQQFF.

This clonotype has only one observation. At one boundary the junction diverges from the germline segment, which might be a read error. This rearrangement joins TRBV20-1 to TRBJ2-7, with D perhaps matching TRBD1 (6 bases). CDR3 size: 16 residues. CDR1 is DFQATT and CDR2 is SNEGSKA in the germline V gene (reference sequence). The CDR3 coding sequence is TGCAGTGCTTCACGGGCGGGCAGGGGCTCATCCTACGAGCAGCACTTC. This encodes CSASRAGRGSSYEQHF.

Here the CDR3 DNA reads TGTGCCAGCAGTTCCCGACTAGCGGGAGATGTAGATACGCAGTATTTT. It yields the protein CASSSRLAGDVDTQYF. V and J are TRBV5-6 and TRBJ2-3; 12 nucleotides line up with TRBD2. Trimming at V came to 5 bases and at J to 5 bases, leaving 9 bases not matched to a gene. Germline lookup yields CDR1 SGHDT and CDR2 YYEEEE. The CDR3 is 16 amino acids.

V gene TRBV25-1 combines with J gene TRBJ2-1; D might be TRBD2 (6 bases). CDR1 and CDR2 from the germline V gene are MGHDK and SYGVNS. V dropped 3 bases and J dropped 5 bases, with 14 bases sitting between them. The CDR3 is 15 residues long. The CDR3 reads CASSDPRRGDNEQFF. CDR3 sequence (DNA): TGTGCCAGCAGTGACCCACGTCGCGGGGACAATGAGCAGTTCTTC.

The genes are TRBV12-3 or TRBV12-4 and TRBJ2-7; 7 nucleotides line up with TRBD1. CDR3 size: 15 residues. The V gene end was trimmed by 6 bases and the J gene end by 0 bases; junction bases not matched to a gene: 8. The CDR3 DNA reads TGTGCCAGCAGATACGGGACAGCGAGCTCCTACGAGCAGTACTTC. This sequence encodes CASRYGTASSYEQYF.